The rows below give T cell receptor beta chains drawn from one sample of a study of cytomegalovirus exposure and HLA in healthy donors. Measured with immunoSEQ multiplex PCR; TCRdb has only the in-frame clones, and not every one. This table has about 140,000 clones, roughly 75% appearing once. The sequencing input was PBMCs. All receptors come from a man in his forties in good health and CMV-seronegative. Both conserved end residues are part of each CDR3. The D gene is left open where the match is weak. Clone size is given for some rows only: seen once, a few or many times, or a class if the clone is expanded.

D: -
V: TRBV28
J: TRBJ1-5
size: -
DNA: TGTGCCAGCGTATTGACAGAGAGCAATCAGCCCCAGCATTTT
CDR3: CASVLTESNQPQHF

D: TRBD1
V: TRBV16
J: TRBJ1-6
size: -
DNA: TGTGCCAGCAGCCTAGCCCCGGGACAGGGTTTAGGATCCTATAATTCACCCCTCCACTTT
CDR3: CASSLAPGQGLGSYNSPLHF

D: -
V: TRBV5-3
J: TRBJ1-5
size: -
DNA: TGTGTTAAACAGCCCCAGCATTTT
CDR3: CVKQPQHF

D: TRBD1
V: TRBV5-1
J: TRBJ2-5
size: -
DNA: TGCGCCAGCAGCTTCGGGACAGGACAAGAGACCCAGTACTTC
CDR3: CASSFGTGQETQYF

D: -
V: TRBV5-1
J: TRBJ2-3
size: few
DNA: TGCGCCAGCAGCCTCCAACTAGCAGATACGCAGTATTTT
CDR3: CASSLQLADTQYF

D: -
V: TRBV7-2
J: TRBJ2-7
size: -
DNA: TGTGCCAGCAGCAATTCGGGCGGGGTCGGGTTATACGAGCAGTACTTC
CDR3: CASSNSGGVGLYEQYF

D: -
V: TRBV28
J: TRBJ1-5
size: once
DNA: TGTGCCAGCAGTTCTCTGGGCCCTCATCAGCCCCAGCATTTT
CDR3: CASSSLGPHQPQHF

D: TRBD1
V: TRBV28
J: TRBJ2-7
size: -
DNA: TGTGCCAGCAGCCCCAGTCCCGGGACAGGGGCTGACGAGCAGTACTTC
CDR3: CASSPSPGTGADEQYF

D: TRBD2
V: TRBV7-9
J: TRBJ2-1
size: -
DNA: TGTGCCAGCCGGGCTAGCGGCACCTACAATGAGCAGTTCTTC
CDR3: CASRASGTYNEQFF

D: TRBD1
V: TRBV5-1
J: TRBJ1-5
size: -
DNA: TGCGCCAGCAGCCTACAGGGGGGCAATCAGCCCCAGCATTTT
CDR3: CASSLQGGNQPQHF

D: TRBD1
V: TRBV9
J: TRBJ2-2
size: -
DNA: TGTGCCAGCAGCGCCCGACAGGGGGCGCGGCCCACCGGGGAGCTGTTTTTT
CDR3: CASSARQGARPTGELFF

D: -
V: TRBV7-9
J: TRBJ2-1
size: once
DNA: TGTGCCAGCACCCTGGAGGGGGGGGTTGGCAATGAGCAGTTCTTC
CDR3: CASTLEGGVGNEQFF

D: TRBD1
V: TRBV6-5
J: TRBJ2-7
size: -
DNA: TGTGCCAGCAGGGCCGGGACAGGTTCCTACGAGCAGTACTTC
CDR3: CASRAGTGSYEQYF

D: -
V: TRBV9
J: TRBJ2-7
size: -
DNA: TGTGCCAGCAGCCTAGATGCGCTGGTCGAGCAGTACTTC
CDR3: CASSLDALVEQYF

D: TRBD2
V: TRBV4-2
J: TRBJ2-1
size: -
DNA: TGTGCCAGCAGCCAAGACCTAGCGGGGGATAATGAGCAGTTCTTC
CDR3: CASSQDLAGDNEQFF

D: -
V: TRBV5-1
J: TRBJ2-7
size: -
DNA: TGCGCCAGCAGCAAGACGGGACTTACCTACGAGCAGTACTTC
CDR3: CASSKTGLTYEQYF

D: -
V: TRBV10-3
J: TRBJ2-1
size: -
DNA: TGTGCCATCAGTGGGGAGGGGGGGGGAAGCGGAAACAATGAGCAGTTCTTC
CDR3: CAISGEGGGSGNNEQFF

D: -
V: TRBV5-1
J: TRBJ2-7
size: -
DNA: TGCGCCAGCAGCCTGCCGCGGGGCTCCTACGAGCAGTACTTC
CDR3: CASSLPRGSYEQYF

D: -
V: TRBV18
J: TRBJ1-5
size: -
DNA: TGTGCCAGCTCACCACAGCGCGATCAGCCCCAGCATTTT
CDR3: CASSPQRDQPQHF